The 24 T cell receptor beta chains reported below all come from one sample, sequenced in a study of T cells after yellow fever vaccination. TCRdb re-called the 5' RACE reads through MiXCR, storing one row per CDR3 protein. There are over 110,000 distinct CDR3 sequences in the sample; over 7% occur only once, and roughly 0.77% lies in the top ten. The sample in question was CD4+ T cells sorted from PBMCs, obtained 5 days after the yellow fever booster vaccination. The receptors derive from a man aged 30 to 45 who received the YFV17D yellow fever vaccine.

This chain connects TRBV5-1 to TRBJ2-7, with 10 bases matching TRBD1. This CDR3 is built from 15 residues. CDR1 and CDR2 from the germline V gene are SGHRS and YFSETQ. The trim removed 4 bases at V and 4 bases at J, leaving 8 bases unmatched. CDR3 protein: CASSGVGQGEYEQYF. For the CDR3, the DNA is TGCGCCAGCAGCGGAGTTGGACAGGGGGAGTACGAGCAGTACTTC.

This clonotype was observed many times. The V and J genes are TRBV9 and TRBJ2-3, with a possible D match to TRBD1 (5 bases). Germline CDR1 and CDR2: SGDLS and YYNGEE. Trimming removed 2 bases at V and 6 bases at J, with 22 bases between. CDR3 length: 17 amino acids. The chain's CDR3 is CASSVPGHTPGLDTQYF. The CDR3 region has the DNA TGTGCCAGCAGCGTTCCTGGCCATACCCCAGGGTTGGATACGCAGTATTTT.

Many counts were recorded for this clonotype. A junction boundary mismatches the germline segment, possibly from a read error. The V and J genes are TRBV5-1 and TRBJ2-7, with D uncertain. The CDR3 is made up of 12 amino acids. CDR1 is SGHRS, CDR2 YFSETQ, per germline. The CDR3 nucleotides read TGTGCCAGCAGCTTAGTTGGTTACGAGCAGTACTTC. Translation: CASSLVGYEQYF.

This clonotype occurred many times. The chain employs TRBV20-1 and TRBJ2-5, with TRBD2 as a possible D gene (5 bases). Germline V gives CDR1 DFQATT, CDR2 SNEGSKA (reference sequence). The CDR3 has 15 residues. The germline V and J ends were trimmed by 1 base and 2 bases, with 14 bases remaining between them. In nucleotides, the CDR3 is TGCAGTGCTAGAGGTGGGGAGACGAGGCAAGAGACCCAGTACTTC. Encoded protein: CSARGGETRQETQYF.

There are many counts of this clonotype. The chain couples TRBV5-5 to TRBJ1-5; D unclear. The V and J ends lost 2 bases and 5 bases respectively, with 17 bases between them. CDR1 and CDR2 (germline): SGHKS, YYEKEE (reference sequence). The CDR3 length is 16 residues. The CDR3 reads CASSFEPNIKHQPQHF. Here the CDR3 DNA reads TGTGCCAGCAGCTTCGAGCCCAATATTAAGCATCAGCCCCAGCATTTT.

In this sample, this clonotype turned up many times. V is TRBV19 and J is TRBJ1-5, with TRBD1 matching over 9 bases. Germline CDR1 reads LNHDA; CDR2 reads SQIVND (reference sequence). CDR3 size: 16 residues. J lost 4 bases, V lost 2 bases, and 6 bases had no gene match. In DNA form, the CDR3 reads TGTGCCAGTAGTATAAGGGACAGGGACTTTAATCAGCCCCAGCATTTT. Residues: CASSIRDRDFNQPQHF.

Many counts were recorded for this clonotype. CDR3 DNA: TGTGCCAGCAGTTACTCCCTTCGGCAGGGGTTCTACGAGCAGTACTTC. Its translation: CASSYSLRQGFYEQYF. The rearrangement uses TRBV6-5 and TRBJ2-7; D may be TRBD1 (6 bases). The CDR3 length is 16 residues. Germline CDR1 MNHEY, CDR2 SVGAGI. The germline V and J ends were trimmed by 0 bases and 3 bases, with 15 bases remaining between them.

This clonotype was observed at least ten times. The rearrangement uses TRBV20-1 and TRBJ2-3, with D possibly matching TRBD1 (5 bases). Germline values: CDR1 DFQATT, CDR2 SNEGSKA (reference sequence). The CDR3 totals 14 residues. Trimming left V 4 bases short and J 4 bases short, with 15 bases between. The CDR3 here is CSATRRANADTQYF. The CDR3 coding sequence is TGCAGTGCTACTCGCAGGGCGAACGCAGATACGCAGTATTTT.

This clonotype was seen many times. The chain combines TRBV18 with TRBJ1-2, with 12 nucleotides matching TRBD1. J lost 4 bases, V lost 6 bases, and 15 bases had no gene match. The CDR3 extends over 18 amino acids. The germline V gene has CDR1 KGHSH and CDR2 LQKENI. DNA for the CDR3: TGTGCCAGCTCGACCGCTACCGATCCGGGACAGGGGGCCTATGGCTACACCTTC. Translation gives CASSTATDPGQGAYGYTF. The full variable domain, its missing parts supplied by reference TRBV18 and TRBJ1-2, is NAGVMQNPRHLVRRRGQEARLRCSPMKGHSHVYWYRQLPEEGLKFMVYLQKENIIDESGMPKERFSAEFPKEGPSILRIQQVVRGDSAAYFCASSTATDPGQGAYGYTFGSGTRLTVV.

This clonotype was recorded many times. The chain joins TRBV9 to TRBJ2-7; maybe TRBD1 (6 bases). The length of the CDR3 is 14 residues. V lost 0 bases and J 2 bases, leaving 9 bases between the germline ends. Germline loops: CDR1 SGDLS, CDR2 YYNGEE. CDR3 nucleotides: TGTGCCAGCAGCGTAGACCAGGGGCCCTACGAGCAGTACTTC. Its protein product is CASSVDQGPYEQYF.

This clonotype has a count of ten or more. The chain joins TRBV20-1 to TRBJ2-7; D is uncertain. V was clipped by 3 bases and J by 0 bases, with 12 bases between them. CDR3 length: 14 amino acids. Germline-derived CDR1 and CDR2 are DFQATT and SNEGSKA (reference sequence). CDR3 nucleotide sequence: TGCAGTGCTAGGGGAACAGCTTACTCCTACGAGCAGTACTTC. Amino acids: CSARGTAYSYEQYF.

This clonotype was recorded at least ten times. The rearrangement uses TRBV20-1 and TRBJ1-4; D is possibly TRBD1 (5 bases). The CDR3 runs to 14 residues. The germline V and J ends were trimmed by 3 bases and 4 bases, with 12 bases remaining between them. CDR1 DFQATT and CDR2 SNEGSKA come from the germline V gene (reference sequence). CDR3 sequence (DNA): TGCAGTGCTAGTACAGGAAGCTTTAATGAAAAACTGTTTTTT. It is translated as CSASTGSFNEKLFF.

For this clonotype: This clone may be a read error of a much larger clone one base away. CDR3 nucleotide sequence: TGCGCCAGCAGCCTGACCATTGATACGCAGTATTTT. Translated: CASSLTIDTQYF. The V gene is TRBV5-1, the J gene TRBJ2-3, with unresolved D. The V end lost 4 bases, the J end lost 6 bases, and 9 bases lay between the germline ends. In germline, CDR1 is SGHRS, CDR2 YFSETQ. This CDR3 spans 12 amino acids. Using reference TRBV5-1 and TRBJ2-3 for the parts outside the CDR3, the full variable domain is KAGVTQTPRYLIKTRGQQVTLSCSPISGHRSVSWYQQTPGQGLQFLFEYFSETQRNKGNFPGRFSGRQFSNSRSEMNVSTLELGDSALYLCASSLTIDTQYFGPGTRLTVL.

This clonotype was picked up many times. V usage is TRBV2 and J usage is TRBJ2-1; 7 bases are a match to TRBD2. The CDR3 sequence is 13 residues long. Germline values: CDR1 SNHLY, CDR2 FYNNEI. CDR3 nucleotide sequence: TGTGGCGGGAGTTCAACGGGCTACAATGAGCAGTTCTTC. Translated: CGGSSTGYNEQFF.

In this sample, this clonotype turned up many times. The chain has TRBV4-3 and TRBJ2-7; TRBD2 matches 11 bases. The germline V gene has CDR1 LGHNA and CDR2 YSLEER. The V segment lost 1 base and the J segment 4 bases; nucleotides outside the gene matches: 12. The CDR3 loop spans 18 amino acids. CDR3 sequence: CASSQVPWTSGFTYEQYF. CDR3 bases: TGCGCCAGCAGCCAAGTACCATGGACTAGCGGGTTTACTTACGAGCAGTACTTC.

Many counts were recorded for this clonotype. V and J are TRBV28 and TRBJ2-7; tentatively, D is TRBD2 (6 bases). The V and J ends lost 6 bases and 0 bases respectively, with 9 bases between them. Germline CDR1 MDHEN, CDR2 SYDVKM. The CDR3 covers 13 residues. This CDR3 is CASSPGGSYEQYF. CDR3 bases: TGTGCCAGCAGCCCCGGGGGCTCCTACGAGCAGTACTTC.

The table lists this clonotype with many counts. The rearrangement joins TRBV29-1 to TRBJ2-1, with D perhaps TRBD2 (5 bases). Germline values: CDR1 SQVTM, CDR2 ANQGSEA. Trimming took off 1 base at V and 10 bases at J, with 5 bases between the two ends. This CDR3 comprises 10 residues. This chain's CDR3 is CSVEGGEQFF. The CDR3 DNA reads TGCAGCGTTGAAGGAGGGGAGCAGTTCTTC.

This clonotype was picked up many times. The chain recombines TRBV6-1 with TRBJ2-1; 14 bases fit TRBD2. Trimming cost V 6 bases and J 8 bases; bases outside gene matches: 6. The CDR3 has 15 residues. From germline, CDR1 is MNHNS and CDR2 SASEGT. The CDR3: CASSPGLAGGDEQFF. The CDR3 coding sequence is TGTGCCAGCAGCCCCGGACTAGCGGGAGGAGATGAGCAGTTCTTC.

The chain joins TRBV7-8 to TRBJ2-6, with D unresolved. CDR1 and CDR2 (germline): SGHVS, FQNEAQ. This CDR3 comprises 18 residues. V lost 3 bases and J 2 bases, leaving 17 bases between the germline ends. This CDR3 reads CASSFRWTSSTGANVLTF. The DNA of the CDR3 is TGTGCCAGCAGCTTTAGGTGGACGTCCAGTACTGGGGCCAACGTCCTGACTTTC.

This clonotype has at least ten counts. V is TRBV2 and J is TRBJ2-1; D gene uncertain. The ends were cut back, 6 bases at V and 5 bases at J, with 14 bases in the middle. Germline V gives CDR1 SNHLY, CDR2 FYNNEI. The CDR3 is 14 residues long. CDR3: CASRERAQNNEQFF. For the CDR3, the DNA is TGTGCCAGCAGGGAACGGGCCCAGAACAATGAGCAGTTCTTC.

The V and J genes are TRBV5-6 and TRBJ2-2; tentatively, D is TRBD1 or TRBD2 (5 bases each). The CDR3 loop spans 19 amino acids. Per germline, CDR1 SGHDT and CDR2 YYEEEE. V lost 9 bases and J lost 5, with 32 bases in between. The CDR3 DNA is TGTGCCATCGGCCCCGGGATCCGGGGCGCAGTTTTTCGTACCGGGGAGCTGTTTTTT. Translating it yields CAIGPGIRGAVFRTGELFF.

This clonotype appeared many times. The chain employs TRBV14 and TRBJ2-2; 10 bases line up with TRBD2. Germline CDR1 reads SGHDN; CDR2 reads FVKESK. The ends lost 3 bases at V and 7 bases at J; junction bases unmatched: 8. This CDR3 spans 16 amino acids. The CDR3 loop is CASSQPSGSRVGELFF. In DNA form, the CDR3 reads TGTGCCAGCAGCCAGCCTAGCGGGAGTCGGGTCGGGGAGCTGTTTTTT.

This clonotype was seen at least ten times. The chain combines TRBV29-1 with TRBJ2-3; possibly TRBD1 or TRBD2 for D (5 bases each). V was cut by 1 base and J by 1 base, with 9 bases left in between. This CDR3 contains 14 residues. Germline V gene data show CDR1 as SQVTM and CDR2 as ANQGSEA. The CDR3 nucleotides are TGCAGCGTTGAAGGGCAGGGAGGCACAGATACGCAGTATTTT. Protein sequence: CSVEGQGGTDTQYF.

This clonotype was detected ten times or more. The chain uses TRBV7-2 and TRBJ2-1; tentatively, D is TRBD1 or TRBD2 (6 bases each). This CDR3 comprises 14 residues. Germline values: CDR1 SGHTA, CDR2 FQGNSA. V was cut by 2 bases and J by 4 bases, with 9 bases left in between. The chain's CDR3 is CASSLRGVYNEQFF. As DNA, the CDR3 is TGTGCCAGCAGCTTAAGGGGGGTTTACAATGAGCAGTTCTTC.